The 18 T cell receptor beta chains below were found in one sample sequenced in a study of blood T cell repertoires in COVID-19. Produced via immunoSEQ multiplex PCR; TCRdb's table is partial and in-frame only. In the table there are about 200,000 clones, approximately 84% of which are singletons. Sequencing was done on a sample of peripheral blood. The receptors come from a man in his fifties with acute or convalescent COVID-19.

V gene TRBV6-5 combines with J gene TRBJ1-1; D may be TRBD1 (6 bases). V lost 9 bases and J 5 bases, leaving 16 bases between the germline ends. The CDR3 covers 13 residues. Looked up from germline, CDR1 is MNHEY and CDR2 is SVGAGI. This CDR3 reads CASKTGSWTEAFF. CDR3 DNA sequence: TGTGCCAGTAAAACAGGGTCATGGACTGAAGCTTTCTTT.

The chain links TRBV18 to TRBJ1-1; 10 nucleotides align to TRBD1. There are 18 residues in the CDR3. In germline, CDR1 is KGHSH, CDR2 LQKENI. V lost 3 bases to trimming and J lost 2 bases; unmatched junction nucleotides: 12. CDR3 loop: CASSPSTGTGAGNTEAFF. The CDR3 DNA reads as TGTGCCAGCTCACCCTCCACCGGGACAGGGGCCGGTAACACTGAAGCTTTCTTT.

The table lists this clone with a count of one. The CDR3 region is CASSLARDRGDEQFF. CDR3 bases: TGTGCCAGCAGCTTAGCGAGGGATCGAGGCGATGAGCAGTTCTTC. The rearrangement joins TRBV7-9 to TRBJ2-1, with D perhaps matching TRBD2 (5 bases). V lost 0 bases and J lost 8, with 14 bases in between. Germline V gene sequence: CDR1 SEHNR, CDR2 FQNEAQ (reference sequence). The CDR3 covers 15 residues.

V is TRBV18 and J is TRBJ2-5; possibly TRBD1 for D (5 bases). This CDR3 contains 14 residues. The ends were cut back, 3 bases at V and 3 bases at J, with 11 bases in the middle. Germline assignment: CDR1 KGHSH and CDR2 LQKENI. In DNA, the CDR3 is TGTGCCAGCTCACCTTATGACAGTAAAGAGACCCAGTACTTC. It translates to CASSPYDSKETQYF.

As for this clone: Other DNA sequences from this sample encode an identical CDR3 as well. V and J are TRBV7-9 and TRBJ1-3; D is ambiguous. Germline V gene lookup returns CDR1 SEHNR and CDR2 FQNEAQ (reference sequence). V lost 5 bases, J lost 0 bases, and 11 bases lay in between. The CDR3 runs 15 residues. CDR3 residues: CASSPRGNSGNTIYF. The CDR3 DNA sequence: TGTGCCAGCAGCCCCAGAGGGAACTCTGGAAACACCATATATTTT.

This clone was detected only a few times. The V call is TRBV30, the J call TRBJ1-4, with TRBD1 matching 7 bases. V gave up 7 bases and J gave up 5 bases; unmatched junction bases: 7. Germline V gene data show CDR1 as GTSNPN and CDR2 as SVGIG (reference sequence). CDR3 length: 13 amino acids. The CDR3 region is CAFNRGYNEKLFF. As DNA, the CDR3 is TGTGCCTTCAACAGGGGCTACAATGAAAAACTGTTTTTT.

This chain's CDR3 is CASSFLAGDTGELFF. For the CDR3, the DNA is TGCGCCAGCAGCTTCCTAGCGGGGGACACCGGGGAGCTGTTTTTT. V and J are TRBV5-1 and TRBJ2-2, with 10 bases identical to TRBD2. CDR1 is SGHRS and CDR2 is YFSETQ in the germline V gene. There are 15 residues in the CDR3. With 2 bases clipped from V and 3 bases from J, the junction kept 1 base outside the gene matches.

The chain combines TRBV5-1 with TRBJ2-5, with 7 bases matching TRBD2. CDR3 size: 15 residues. V dropped 5 bases and J dropped 0; count of bases not matched to a gene: 7. Germline lookup yields CDR1 SGHRS and CDR2 YFSETQ. For the CDR3, the DNA is TGCGCCAGCAGGGGGGGGACGAGCAACCAAGAGACCCAGTACTTC. It yields the protein CASRGGTSNQETQYF.

CDR3 sequence reads: CASSLASGGAETQYF. DNA of the CDR3: TGCGCCAGCAGCTTGGCTAGCGGGGGGGCAGAGACCCAGTACTTC. The rearrangement joins TRBV5-1 to TRBJ2-5; 12 bases are shared with TRBD2. Germline values: CDR1 SGHRS, CDR2 YFSETQ. With 0 bases clipped from V and 4 bases from J, the junction kept 1 base outside the gene matches. CDR3 length equals 15 residues.

The chain couples TRBV15 to TRBJ2-3; TRBD1 matches at 9 bases. The CDR3 spans 21 residues. Germline lookup yields CDR1 LNHNV and CDR2 YYDKDF (reference sequence). V lost 2 bases to trimming and J lost 3 bases; unmatched junction nucleotides: 21. The CDR3 region is CATSRPNSRDRVRNPTDTQYF. CDR3 DNA: TGTGCCACCAGCAGACCCAACTCCCGGGACAGGGTCCGTAATCCGACAGATACGCAGTATTTT.

This clone was detected a few times. This chain joins TRBV5-1 and TRBJ1-6, with 10 bases matching TRBD1. The CDR3 covers 17 residues. The germline V gene has CDR1 SGHRS and CDR2 YFSETQ. J gave up 0 bases and V 4 bases, and 4 bases lay outside the gene matches. The CDR3 sequence: CASSPGTGDSYNSPLHF. CDR3 in DNA: TGCGCCAGCAGCCCCGGGACAGGGGACTCCTATAATTCACCCCTCCACTTT.

The rearrangement links TRBV5-8 to TRBJ1-5, with TRBD1 matching over 9 bases. CDR1 is SGHTS, CDR2 YDEGEE, per germline. V dropped 5 bases and J dropped 4; count of bases not matched to a gene: 7. The CDR3 is 15 residues long. The CDR3 loop is CASRGGQGENQPQHF. The CDR3 bases are TGTGCCAGCAGGGGGGGACAGGGTGAGAATCAGCCCCAGCATTTT.

This clone turned up a few times. The chain joins TRBV10-1 to TRBJ2-2; maybe TRBD1 (6 bases). The CDR3 is 17 residues long. Trimming cost V 4 bases and J 1 base, with 16 bases left between them. Germline V gene sequence: CDR1 WNHNN, CDR2 SYGVQD (reference sequence). The CDR3 sequence: CASSGQAPKGNTGELFF. The CDR3 DNA sequence: TGCGCCAGCAGTGGACAGGCGCCAAAAGGGAACACCGGGGAGCTGTTTTTT.

This clone has only a few counts. The rearrangement links TRBV11-3 to TRBJ2-5, with 9 bases matching TRBD1. The CDR3 consists of 15 residues. Germline assignment: CDR1 SGHNT and CDR2 YENEEA. V shed 5 bases, J shed 4 bases, and the junction held 8 bases outside the gene matches. CDR3 in amino acids: CASSPGTGPSETQYF. The CDR3 DNA follows: TGTGCCAGCAGCCCAGGGACAGGGCCGTCAGAGACCCAGTACTTC.

This chain links TRBV5-1 with TRBJ1-6; D is uncertain. CDR1 is SGHRS and CDR2 is YFSETQ in the germline V gene. The CDR3 is 12 residues long. V shed 4 bases and J shed 7 bases, with 6 bases lying between them. CDR3 amino acids: CASSHLNSPLHF. CDR3 DNA sequence: TGCGCCAGCAGCCATCTAAATTCACCCCTCCACTTT.

As regards this clone: This sample includes further DNA sequences coding for the same CDR3. The chain uses TRBV6-5 and TRBJ1-2; 8 bases fit TRBD1. The CDR3 is 15 residues long. Germline lookup yields CDR1 MNHEY and CDR2 SVGAGI. Losses at the gene ends were 8 bases for V and 0 bases for J; bases not matched to a gene: 8. Here the CDR3 DNA reads TGTGCCAGCTCCCCCGGGACAGGTGCTAACTATGGCTACACCTTC. Translated: CASSPGTGANYGYTF.

This clone was detected only once. The genes are TRBV6-5 and TRBJ2-1; D perhaps matches TRBD1 (6 bases). V was trimmed by 0 bases and J by 6 bases, leaving 9 bases between them. CDR3 length: 14 amino acids. Germline CDR1 and CDR2: MNHEY and SVGAGI. CDR3 sequence (DNA): TGTGCCAGCAGTTACTCCCGACAGGCCAATGAGCAGTTCTTC. This translates into CASSYSRQANEQFF.

As DNA, the CDR3 is TGTGCCAGTAGTCTGGGGCCCGGCGAGGCCTACGAGCAGTACTTC. Its translation: CASSLGPGEAYEQYF. The rearrangement joins TRBV19 to TRBJ2-7, with D maybe TRBD1 (5 bases). Trimming removed 5 bases from V and 2 bases from J, with 16 bases in between. The germline V gene encodes CDR1 LNHDA and CDR2 SQIVND (reference sequence). This CDR3 has 15 amino acids.